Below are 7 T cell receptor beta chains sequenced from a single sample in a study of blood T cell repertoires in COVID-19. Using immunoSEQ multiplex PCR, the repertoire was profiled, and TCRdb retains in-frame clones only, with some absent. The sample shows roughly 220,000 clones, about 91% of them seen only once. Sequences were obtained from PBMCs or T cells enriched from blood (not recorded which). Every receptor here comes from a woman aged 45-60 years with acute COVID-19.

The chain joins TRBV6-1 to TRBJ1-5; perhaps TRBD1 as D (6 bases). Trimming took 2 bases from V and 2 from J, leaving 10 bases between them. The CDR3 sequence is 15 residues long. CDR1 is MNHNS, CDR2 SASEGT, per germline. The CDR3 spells CASSERRQGNQPQHF. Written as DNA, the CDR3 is TGTGCCAGCAGTGAACGTAGACAGGGCAATCAGCCCCAGCATTTT.

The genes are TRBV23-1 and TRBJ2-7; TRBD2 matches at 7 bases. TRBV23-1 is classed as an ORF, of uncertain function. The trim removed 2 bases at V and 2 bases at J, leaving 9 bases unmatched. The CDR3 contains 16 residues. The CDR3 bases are TGCGCCAGCAGTCAACCGCGGCGGGAGCGGGCCTACGAGCAGTACTTC. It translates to CASSQPRRERAYEQYF.

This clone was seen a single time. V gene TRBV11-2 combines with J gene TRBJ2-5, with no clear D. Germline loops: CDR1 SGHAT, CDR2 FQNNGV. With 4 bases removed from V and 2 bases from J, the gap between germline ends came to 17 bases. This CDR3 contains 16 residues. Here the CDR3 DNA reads TGTGCCAGCAGCTCGTATCAGACGGCTAGACAAGAGACCCAGTACTTC. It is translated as CASSSYQTARQETQYF. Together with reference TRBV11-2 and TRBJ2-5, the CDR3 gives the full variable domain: EAGVAQSPRYKIIEKRQSVAFWCNPISGHATLYWYQQILGQGPKLLIQFQNNGVVDDSQLPKDRFSAERLKGVDSTLKIQPAKLEDSAVYLCASSSYQTARQETQYFGPGTRLLVL.

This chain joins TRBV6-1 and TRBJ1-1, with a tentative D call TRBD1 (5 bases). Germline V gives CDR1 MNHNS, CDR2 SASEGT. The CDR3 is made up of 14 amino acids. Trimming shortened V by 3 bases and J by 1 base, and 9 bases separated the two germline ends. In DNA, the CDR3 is TGTGCCAGCAGTGATACCACAGGGAACACTGAAGCTTTCTTT. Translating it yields CASSDTTGNTEAFF.

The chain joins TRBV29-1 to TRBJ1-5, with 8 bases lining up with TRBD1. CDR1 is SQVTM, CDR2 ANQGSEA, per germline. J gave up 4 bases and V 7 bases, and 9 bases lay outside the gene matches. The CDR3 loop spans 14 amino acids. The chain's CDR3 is CSATGTGQNQPQHF. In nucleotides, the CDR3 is TGCAGCGCCACCGGGACAGGCCAAAATCAGCCCCAGCATTTT.

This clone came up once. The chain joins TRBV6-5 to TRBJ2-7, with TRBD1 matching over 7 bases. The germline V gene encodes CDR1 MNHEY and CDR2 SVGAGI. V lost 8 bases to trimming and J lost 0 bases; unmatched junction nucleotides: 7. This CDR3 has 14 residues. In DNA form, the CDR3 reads TGTGCCAGCCAGAGGACAGGAGACTCCTACGAGCAGTACTTC. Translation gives CASQRTGDSYEQYF.

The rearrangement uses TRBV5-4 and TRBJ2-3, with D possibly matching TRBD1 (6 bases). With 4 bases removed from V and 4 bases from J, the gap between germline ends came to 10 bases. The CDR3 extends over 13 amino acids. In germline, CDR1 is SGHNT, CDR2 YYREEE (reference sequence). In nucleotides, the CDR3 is TGTGCCAGCAGCCCACAGGGACCAGATACGCAGTATTTT. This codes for CASSPQGPDTQYF.